This T cell receptor (beta chain) was identified in a study of identifying expanded T cells in peripheral blood. Study conclusions and caveats: Technical replicates showed approximately 1.2 changed clones; two weeks about 16; four weeks 19. Clone count variance between roughly two-week samples rose with total template count.

Comment on this clone: The antigen remains unidentified.

During the collection period, no donor immune events like infections were recorded. Profiling relied on immunoSEQ multiplex PCR, and the TCRdb table lists in-frame clones only, not all of them. The sample shows 75,000 to 90,000 clones, 70% to 90% of them seen only once. The sequenced sample consisted of blood. This TCR derives from a person between 18 and 75 years old in good health.

The CDR3 DNA sequence: TGCGCCAGCAGCTCCGTCCGGGACCGACGTACGCCTGGGGCCAACGTCCTGACTTTC. Translation: CASSSVRDRRTPGANVLTF. The rearrangement uses TRBV5-1 and TRBJ2-6; D might be TRBD1 or TRBD2, each matching 5 bases. The CDR3 loop spans 19 amino acids. The ends were cut back, 3 bases at V and 2 bases at J, with 21 bases in the middle. In germline, CDR1 is SGHRS, CDR2 YFSETQ.